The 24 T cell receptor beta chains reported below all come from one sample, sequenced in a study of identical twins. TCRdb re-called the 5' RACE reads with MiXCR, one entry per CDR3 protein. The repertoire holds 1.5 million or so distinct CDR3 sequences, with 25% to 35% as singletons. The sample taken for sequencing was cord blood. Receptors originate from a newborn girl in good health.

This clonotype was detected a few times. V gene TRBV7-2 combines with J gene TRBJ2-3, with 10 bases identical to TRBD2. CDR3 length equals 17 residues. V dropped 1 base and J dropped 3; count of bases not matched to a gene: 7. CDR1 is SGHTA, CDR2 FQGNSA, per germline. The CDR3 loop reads CASSLGGSGGRTDTQYF. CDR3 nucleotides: TGTGCCAGCAGCTTAGGCGGTAGCGGGGGGCGTACAGATACGCAGTATTTT. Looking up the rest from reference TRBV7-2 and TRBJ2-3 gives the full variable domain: GAGVSQSPSNKVTEKGKDVELRCDPISGHTALYWYRQSLGQGLEFLIYFQGNSAPDKSGLPSDRFSAERTGGSVSTLTIQRTQQEDSAVYLCASSLGGSGGRTDTQYFGPGTRLTVL.

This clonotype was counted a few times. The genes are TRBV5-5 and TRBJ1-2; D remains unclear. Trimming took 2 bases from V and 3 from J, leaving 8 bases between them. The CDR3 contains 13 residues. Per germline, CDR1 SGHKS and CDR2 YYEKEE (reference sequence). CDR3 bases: TGTGCCAGCAGCTTTACAGAACACTATGGCTACACCTTC. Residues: CASSFTEHYGYTF.

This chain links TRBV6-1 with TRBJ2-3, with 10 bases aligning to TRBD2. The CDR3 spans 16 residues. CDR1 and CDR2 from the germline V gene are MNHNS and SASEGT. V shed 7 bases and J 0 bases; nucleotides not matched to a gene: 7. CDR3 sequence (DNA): TGTGCCAGCACCTTACTAGCGGGGTTTAGCACAGATACGCAGTATTTT. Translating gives CASTLLAGFSTDTQYF.

CDR3 loop: CASTPTDRGNYGYTF. The CDR3 nucleotides read TGTGCCAGCACCCCCACCGACAGGGGCAACTATGGCTACACCTTC. This chain links TRBV6-5 with TRBJ1-2, with TRBD1 identical over 8 bases. CDR1 and CDR2 (germline): MNHEY, SVGAGI. The V and J ends lost 7 bases and 2 bases, in that order; junction bases with no gene match: 9. The CDR3 has 15 amino acids.

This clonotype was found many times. In DNA, the CDR3 is TGTGCCAGCAGTTTATCCGGGACTAGCTACAATGAGCAGTTCTTC. Translated: CASSLSGTSYNEQFF. The chain employs TRBV28 and TRBJ2-1; 8 positions match TRBD2. V dropped 1 base and J dropped 3; count of bases not matched to a gene: 2. The V gene's germline CDR1 is MDHEN and CDR2 SYDVKM. CDR3 length: 15 residues.

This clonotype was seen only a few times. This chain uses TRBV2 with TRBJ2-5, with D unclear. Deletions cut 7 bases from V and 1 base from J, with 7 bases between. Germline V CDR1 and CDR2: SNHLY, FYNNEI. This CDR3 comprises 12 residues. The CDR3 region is CASNPAQETQYF. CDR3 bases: TGTGCCAGCAATCCAGCCCAAGAGACCCAGTACTTC.

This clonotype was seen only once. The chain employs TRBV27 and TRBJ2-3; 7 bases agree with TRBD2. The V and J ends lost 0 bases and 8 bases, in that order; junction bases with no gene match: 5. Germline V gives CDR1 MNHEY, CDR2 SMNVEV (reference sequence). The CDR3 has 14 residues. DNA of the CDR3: TGTGCCAGCAGTTTATCTACTAGCGCAGGTACGCAGTATTTT. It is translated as CASSLSTSAGTQYF.

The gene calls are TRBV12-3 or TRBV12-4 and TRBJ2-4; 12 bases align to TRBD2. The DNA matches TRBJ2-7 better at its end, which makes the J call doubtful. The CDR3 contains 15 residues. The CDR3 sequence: CASRQSSGGAYEQYF. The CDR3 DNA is TGTGCCAGCAGGCAATCTAGCGGGGGGGCCTACGAGCAGTACTTC.

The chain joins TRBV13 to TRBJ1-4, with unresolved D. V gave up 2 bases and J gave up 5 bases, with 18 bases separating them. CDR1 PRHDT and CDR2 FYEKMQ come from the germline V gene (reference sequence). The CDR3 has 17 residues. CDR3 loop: CASSLRRVWVTNEKLFF. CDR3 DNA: TGTGCCAGCAGCTTAAGGAGGGTATGGGTAACCAATGAAAAACTGTTTTTT.

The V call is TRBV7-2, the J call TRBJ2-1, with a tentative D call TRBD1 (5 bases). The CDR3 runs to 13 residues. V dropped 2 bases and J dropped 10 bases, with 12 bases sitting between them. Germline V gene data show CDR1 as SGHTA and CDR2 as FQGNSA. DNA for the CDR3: TGTGCCAGCAGCTTACACCAGGGATCAGAGCAGTTCTTC. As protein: CASSLHQGSEQFF.

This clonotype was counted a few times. The CDR3 DNA follows: TGTGCCATCAGTGAGTCCGGCGTATCCAACCTCTATGGCTACACCTTC. Its protein product is CAISESGVSNLYGYTF. The gene calls are TRBV10-3 and TRBJ1-2; no clear D gene. Germline CDR1 is ENHRY and CDR2 is SYGVKD. CDR3 length: 16 amino acids. Trimming took 0 bases from V and 4 from J, leaving 15 bases between them.

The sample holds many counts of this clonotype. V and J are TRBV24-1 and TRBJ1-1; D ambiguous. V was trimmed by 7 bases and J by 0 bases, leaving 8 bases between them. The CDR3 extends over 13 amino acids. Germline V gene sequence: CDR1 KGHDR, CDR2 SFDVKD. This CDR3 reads CATSGRMNTEAFF. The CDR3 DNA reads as TGTGCCACCAGCGGACGGATGAACACTGAAGCTTTCTTT.

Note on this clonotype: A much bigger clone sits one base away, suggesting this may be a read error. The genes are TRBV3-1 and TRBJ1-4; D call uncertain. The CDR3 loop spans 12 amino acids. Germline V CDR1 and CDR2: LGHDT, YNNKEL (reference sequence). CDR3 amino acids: CANSQDYEKLFF. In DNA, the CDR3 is TGTGCCAACAGCCAAGATTATGAAAAACTGTTTTTT.

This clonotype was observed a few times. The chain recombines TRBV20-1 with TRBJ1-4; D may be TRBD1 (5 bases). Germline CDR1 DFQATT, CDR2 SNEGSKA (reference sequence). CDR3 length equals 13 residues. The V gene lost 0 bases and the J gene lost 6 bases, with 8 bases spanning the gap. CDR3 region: CSARDIRDEKLFF. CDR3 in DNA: TGCAGTGCTAGAGACATCAGGGATGAAAAACTGTTTTTT.

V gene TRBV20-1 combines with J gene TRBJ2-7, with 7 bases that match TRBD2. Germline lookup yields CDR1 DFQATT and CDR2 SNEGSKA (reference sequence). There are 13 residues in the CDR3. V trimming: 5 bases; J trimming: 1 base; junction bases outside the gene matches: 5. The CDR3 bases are TGCAGTGCTTCCGGGGGGAAATCCTACGAGCAGTACTTC. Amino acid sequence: CSASGGKSYEQYF.

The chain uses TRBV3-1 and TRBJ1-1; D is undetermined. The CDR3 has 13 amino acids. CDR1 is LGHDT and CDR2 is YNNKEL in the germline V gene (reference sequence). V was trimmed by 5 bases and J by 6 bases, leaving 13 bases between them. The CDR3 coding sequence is TGTGCCAGCAGCGTGAGACCAATTTCTGAAGCTTTCTTT. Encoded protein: CASSVRPISEAFF.

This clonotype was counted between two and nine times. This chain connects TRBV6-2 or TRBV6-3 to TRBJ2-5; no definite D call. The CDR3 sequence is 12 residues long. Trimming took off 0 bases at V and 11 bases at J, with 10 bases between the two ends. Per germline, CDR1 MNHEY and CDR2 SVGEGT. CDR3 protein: CASSYSYGEQYF. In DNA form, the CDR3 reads TGTGCCAGCAGTTACTCGTACGGAGAGCAGTACTTC.

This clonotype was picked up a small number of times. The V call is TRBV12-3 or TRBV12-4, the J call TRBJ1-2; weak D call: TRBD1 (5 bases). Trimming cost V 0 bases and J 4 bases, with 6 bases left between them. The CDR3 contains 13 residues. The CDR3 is CASSLADIYGYTF. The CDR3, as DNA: TGTGCCAGCAGTTTAGCGGACATCTATGGCTACACCTTC.

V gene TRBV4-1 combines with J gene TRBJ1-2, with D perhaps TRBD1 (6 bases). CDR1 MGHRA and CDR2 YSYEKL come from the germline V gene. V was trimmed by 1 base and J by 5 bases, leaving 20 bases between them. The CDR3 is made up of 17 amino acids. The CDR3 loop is CASSQADSIRGSYGYTF. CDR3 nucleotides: TGCGCCAGCAGCCAAGCCGACAGCATAAGGGGGTCTTATGGCTACACCTTC.

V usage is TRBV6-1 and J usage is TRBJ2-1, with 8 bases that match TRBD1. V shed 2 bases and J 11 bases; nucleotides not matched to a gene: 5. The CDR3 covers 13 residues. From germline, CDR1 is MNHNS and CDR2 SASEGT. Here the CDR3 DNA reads TGTGCCAGCAGTGAATCCGGGACAGGTCAGCAGTTCTTC. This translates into CASSESGTGQQFF.

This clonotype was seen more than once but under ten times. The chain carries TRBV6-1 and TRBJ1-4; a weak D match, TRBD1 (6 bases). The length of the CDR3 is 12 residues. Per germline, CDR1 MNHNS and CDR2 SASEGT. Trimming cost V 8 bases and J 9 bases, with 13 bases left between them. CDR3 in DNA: TGTGCCAGCGAGAGGGGGAGGAAAAAACTGTTTTTT. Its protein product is CASERGRKKLFF.

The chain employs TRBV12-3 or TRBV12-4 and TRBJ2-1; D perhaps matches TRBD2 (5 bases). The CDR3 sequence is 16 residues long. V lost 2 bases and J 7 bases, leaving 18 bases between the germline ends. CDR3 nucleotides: TGTGCCAGCAGTTTATCGGGGAGACCGCTCGGGAATGAGCAGTTCTTC. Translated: CASSLSGRPLGNEQFF.

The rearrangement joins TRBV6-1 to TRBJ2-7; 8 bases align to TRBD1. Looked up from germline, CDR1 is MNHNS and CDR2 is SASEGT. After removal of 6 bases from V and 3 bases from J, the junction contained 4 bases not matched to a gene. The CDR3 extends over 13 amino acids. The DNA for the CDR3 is TGTGCCAGCAGGTCACAGGGGGACTACGAGCAGTACTTC. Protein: CASRSQGDYEQYF.

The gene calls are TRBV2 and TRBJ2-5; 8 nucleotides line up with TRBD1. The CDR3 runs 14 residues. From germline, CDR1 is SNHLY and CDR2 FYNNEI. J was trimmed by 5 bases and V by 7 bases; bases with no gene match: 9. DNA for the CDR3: TGTGCCAGCAACCCACAGGGGGTAGGGGAGACCCAGTACTTC. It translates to CASNPQGVGETQYF.